This T cell receptor (beta chain) originates from a study of OX40 agonist ivuxolimab in advanced cancers. Study context: All patients had ivuxolimab intravenously every 2 weeks at 0.01 to 10 mg/kg. At 82.7% male, the cohort had a mean age of around 56 years, ranging from about 23 to 79. Three dose-escalation patients had partial responses: one with hepatocellular carcinoma and two with cutaneous melanoma. Regarding the study as a whole: The average count of expanded clones was higher among CD8+ T cells than among CD4+.

Concerning this clone itself: The target antigen is unknown.

Sequencing used immunoSEQ multiplex PCR; TCRdb keeps in-frame clones, though not all of them. The profile shows about 86,000 clones, around 85% of them singletons. This TCR derives from an adult with an advanced solid tumor such as melanoma, head and neck, liver or kidney cancer. Sequenced material: CD4+ or CD8+ T cells sorted from blood, taken in a trial of the OX40 agonist ivuxolimab.

The DNA of the CDR3 is TGTGCCAGCAGTCCGGGGAGGAACACCGGGGAGCTGTTTTTT. The encoded protein is CASSPGRNTGELFF. The chain is built from TRBV6-1 and TRBJ2-2, with TRBD2 as a possible D gene (5 bases). Germline loops: CDR1 MNHNS, CDR2 SASEGT. Trimming stripped 5 bases from V and 1 base from J, with 8 bases between. The CDR3 has 14 amino acids.